Sequencing of this T cell receptor beta chain was carried out in a study of response to subunit inactivated influenza vaccine (dated by TCRdb to about 2018). Background for the entire study: To follow how T cells responded to a trivalent subunit inactivated influenza vaccine, the researchers relied on deep quantitative profiling of the T cell receptor repertoire.

With respect to this clonotype: The specificity of this receptor is unknown. No clone much larger than this one lies a single base away; base qualities are absent.

Study-level results and caveats: It was suggested by the authors that each seasonal influenza vaccination may recruit only a limited number of new T cells.

Inclusive of the bounding cysteine and phenylalanine, the CDR3 is 15 residues long. Only CDR3 DNA remains: 45 bases, in frame from the first base. CDR1 and CDR2 (MNHEY, SVGAGI) derive from the germline V gene. Trimming accounts for 0 bases at V and 2 bases at J, while the number of junction bases matched to no gene is 3. To prepare the library, RT-PCR was applied. Sequencing used an Illumina HiSeq 2500. The public reads were run again by TCRdb, first through fastp at Q25 and then through MiXCR, and only productive beta chains were kept. Records with the same CDR3 protein are collapsed into one entry carrying the most frequent genes and DNA. Across this sample there are just under 550,000 distinct CDR3 sequences, with approximately 20% seen only once. Approximately 3% of the sample belongs to the ten largest clones. The sample was also linked to a second study, of T cells expressing NK-cell markers. The other study reports the following: TCR beta cDNA libraries were prepared using 5'RACE template switching, which introduced a universal primer site and unique molecular identifiers. About 8 donors provided sorted CD3+CD56+NKG2C+, CD3+CD56+NKG2C- and CD3+CD56-NKG2C+ T-cell subsets, whose TCR beta-chain repertoires were profiled. Seven of the eight sequenced donors were HCMV-seropositive and one was HCMV-seronegative. To restrict sorting to alphabetaTCR-expressing T cells, an anti-gammadeltaTCR antibody was added in several experiments. In over 5 donors, the dominant CD3+CD56+NKG2C+ clonotypes were among the top 10 CD8+ clonotypes and accounted for about 1.0-7.5% of CD8+ T cells. Those dominant clonotypes were again the most abundant among CD3+CD56-NKG2C+ cells in a few donors, at about 25-60.1%. It remained unclear whether the expanded NKG2C-expressing T cell clones were specific for HCMV antigens. All eight donors whose samples were sequenced were randomly selected healthy volunteers, three of them men and five women. HCMV serostatus was determined by detecting HCMV-specific IgG in serum with a commercial ELISA kit. Ficoll density gradient centrifugation was used to isolate peripheral blood mononuclear cells from blood. CD4+ and CD8+ T cells were isolated from PBMC by magnetic immunoseparation with Miltenyi isolation kits. Priming for cDNA synthesis came from the TCR beta constant segment, and two successive PCR amplification steps followed. Libraries were sequenced as 2 x 150 bp reads on Illumina HiSeq 2000/2500, MiSeq or NextSeq. MIGEC was used to demultiplex reads and group reads by UMI, and MiTCR was used to assemble and quantify clonotypes. Only TCR cDNA sequences supported by at least two reads were kept to exclude erroneous sequences. The tcR package was used for downstream repertoire analysis, with clonotypes matched between fractions based on CDR3 nucleotide sequence plus V segment. Antigen specificity was annotated against VDJdb with VDJmatch, allowing one amino acid substitution in CDR3.

This chain is built from TRBV6-5 and TRBJ2-7; 8 of the junction bases match TRBD1. The receptor was isolated from a man aged 50-59 years who received an inactivated influenza vaccine. Donor details come from another sample of the same person, matched by shared clones. The sample in question was CD4+ T cells sorted from PBMCs, obtained 11 to 12 days after vaccination. The CDR3 loop reads CASSYSGTGTYEQYF. The bases are TGTGCCAGCAGTTACTCTGGGACAGGTACCTACGAGCAGTACTTC.